This entry features one T cell receptor beta chain sequence. V was clipped by 3 bases and J by 0 bases, with 15 bases between them. This CDR3 region has 17 residues. The germline gives CDR1 MDHEN, CDR2 SYDVKM. The data are from a study of cytomegalovirus exposure and HLA in healthy donors. Profiled with immunoSEQ multiplex PCR; TCRdb holds only in-frame clones, not every one. The repertoire has about 300,000 clones, around nine tenths of them found once; the top ten carry roughly 1%. This receptor was obtained from a woman younger than 35 in good health and CMV-seronegative. The chain joins TRBV28 to TRBJ1-5, with a weak D call TRBD1 (6 bases). The sample consisted of PBMCs. The CDR3 DNA reads TGTGCCAGCAGTTTCTGGACAGACGAAAATAGCAATCAGCCCCAGCATTTT. This codes for CASSFWTDENSNQPQHF.